This T cell receptor beta chain was sequenced for a study of PD-L1 blockade in urothelial cancer. Background on the study: Blood-derived samples held a median roughly 150,000 T cells. Study results and limitations: For durable-benefit patients, tumor-associated blood clones expanded more at 3 weeks.

Noted time point: pretreatment peripheral blood. Anywhere from 1 to 8 samples came from each patient, spanning pretreatment and on-treatment. Points on this clone: Its specificity is not known.

Clones were read by immunoSEQ multiplex PCR, and TCRdb kept only the in-frame ones, dropping some. The repertoire holds about 72,000 clones, 90% seen once, with 3.5% to 5% in the top ten. This TCR derives from a man aged 65 to 79 with urothelial cancer. The material sequenced was PBMCs, taken around atezolizumab (anti-PD-L1) treatment.

The CDR3 DNA follows: TGTGCCAGCAGTTTAGATCCCGGGGATGGCTACACCTTC. Translating gives CASSLDPGDGYTF. V gene TRBV28 combines with J gene TRBJ1-2; D remains ambiguous. Trimming pared 2 bases from V and 6 bases from J, leaving 10 bases between. The CDR3 has 13 amino acids. Germline V gives CDR1 MDHEN, CDR2 SYDVKM.